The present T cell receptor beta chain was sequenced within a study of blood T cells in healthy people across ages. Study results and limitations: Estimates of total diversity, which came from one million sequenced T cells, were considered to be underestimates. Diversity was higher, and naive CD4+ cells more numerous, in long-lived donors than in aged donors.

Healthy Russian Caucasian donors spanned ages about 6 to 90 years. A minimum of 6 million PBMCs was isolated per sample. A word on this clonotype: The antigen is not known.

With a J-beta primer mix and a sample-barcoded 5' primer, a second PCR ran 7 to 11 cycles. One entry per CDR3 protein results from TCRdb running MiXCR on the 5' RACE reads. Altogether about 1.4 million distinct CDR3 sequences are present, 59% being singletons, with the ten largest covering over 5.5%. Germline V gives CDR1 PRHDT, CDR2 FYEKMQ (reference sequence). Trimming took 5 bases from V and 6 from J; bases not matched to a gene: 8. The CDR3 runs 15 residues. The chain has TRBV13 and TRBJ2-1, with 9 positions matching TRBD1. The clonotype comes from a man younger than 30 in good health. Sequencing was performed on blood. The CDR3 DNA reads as TGTGCCAGCAGCCCTGGACAGGGGATGTCCAATGAGCAGTTCTTC. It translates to CASSPGQGMSNEQFF.